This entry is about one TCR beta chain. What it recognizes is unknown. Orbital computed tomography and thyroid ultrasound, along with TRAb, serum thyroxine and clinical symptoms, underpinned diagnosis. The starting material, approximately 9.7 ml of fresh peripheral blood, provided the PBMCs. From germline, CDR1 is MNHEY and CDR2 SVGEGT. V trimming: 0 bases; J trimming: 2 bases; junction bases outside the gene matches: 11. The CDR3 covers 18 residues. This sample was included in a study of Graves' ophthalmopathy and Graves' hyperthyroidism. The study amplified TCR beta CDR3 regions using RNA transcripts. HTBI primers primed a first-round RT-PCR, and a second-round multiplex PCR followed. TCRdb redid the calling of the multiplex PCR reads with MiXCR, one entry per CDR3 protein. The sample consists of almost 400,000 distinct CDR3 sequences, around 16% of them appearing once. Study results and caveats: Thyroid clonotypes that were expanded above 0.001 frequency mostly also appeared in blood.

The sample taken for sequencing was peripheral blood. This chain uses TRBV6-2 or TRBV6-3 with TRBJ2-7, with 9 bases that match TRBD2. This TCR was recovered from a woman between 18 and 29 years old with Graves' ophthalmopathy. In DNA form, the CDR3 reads TGTGCCAGCAGTTACTCGTTTAGCGGGAGAGAGGGTACCTACGAGCAGTACTTC. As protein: CASSYSFSGREGTYEQYF.